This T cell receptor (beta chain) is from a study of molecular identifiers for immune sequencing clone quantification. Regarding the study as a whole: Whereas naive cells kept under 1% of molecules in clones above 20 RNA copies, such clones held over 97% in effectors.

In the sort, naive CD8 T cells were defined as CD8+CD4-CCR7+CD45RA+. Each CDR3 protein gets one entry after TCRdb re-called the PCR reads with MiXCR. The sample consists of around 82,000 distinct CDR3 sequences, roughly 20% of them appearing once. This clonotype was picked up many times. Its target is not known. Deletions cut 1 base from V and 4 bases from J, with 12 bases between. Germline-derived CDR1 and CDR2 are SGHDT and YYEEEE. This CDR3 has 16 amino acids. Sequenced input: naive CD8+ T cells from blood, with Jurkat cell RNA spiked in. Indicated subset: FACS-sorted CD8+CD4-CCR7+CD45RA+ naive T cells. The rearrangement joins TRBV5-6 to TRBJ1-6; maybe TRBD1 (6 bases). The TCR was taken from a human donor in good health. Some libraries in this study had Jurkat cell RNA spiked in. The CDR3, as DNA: TGTGCCAGCAGCTTGTCGGCAGGGGATTATAATTCACCCCTCCACTTT. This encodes CASSLSAGDYNSPLHF.